The source of this T cell receptor (beta chain) is a study of CXCR3-negative and CXCR3-positive naive CD8 T cells. Findings and limits, study-wide: In CXCR3-positive naive cells, the TRB CDR3s were more hydrophobic than in CXCR3-negative naive cells.

Worth noting for this clonotype: What it binds is unknown.

Cells classed as naive CD8+ T cells were CD45RO-CCR7+CD27+CD95-. The libraries of TRB cDNA were prepared using 5' RACE with UMI labels. Using the 5' RACE reads, TCRdb records one entry per CDR3 protein without DNA. The sample has about 150,000 distinct CDR3 sequences. Germline V lookup: CDR1 MNHEY, CDR2 SMNVEV (reference sequence). This CDR3 has 16 amino acids. Material: naive CXCR3+ CD8+ T cells from blood. The subset: CD45RO-CCR7+CD27+CD95- naive CD8+ T cells expressing CXCR3 (TNR3+). This clonotype originated in a human donor in good health. Some clones in this sample may be carry-over from other donors' samples. V is TRBV27 and J is TRBJ2-2; the D call from TCRdb, TRBD2, cannot be confirmed without DNA. The CDR3 is CASSRTSGGNTGELVF.